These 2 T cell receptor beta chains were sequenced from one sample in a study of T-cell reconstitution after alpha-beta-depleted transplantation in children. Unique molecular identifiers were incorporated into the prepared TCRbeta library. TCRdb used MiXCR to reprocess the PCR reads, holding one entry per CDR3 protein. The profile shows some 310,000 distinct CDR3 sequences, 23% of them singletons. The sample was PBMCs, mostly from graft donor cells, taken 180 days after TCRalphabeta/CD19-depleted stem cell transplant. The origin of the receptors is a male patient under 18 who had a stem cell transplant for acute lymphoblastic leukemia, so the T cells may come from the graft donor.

The CDR3 is CASSLASGTVKSYNEQFF. The CDR3 nucleotides are TGTGCCAGCAGCTTGGCCTCCGGGACAGTAAAATCCTACAATGAGCAGTTCTTC. J is TRBJ2-1 and V is TRBV5-6; TRBD1 matches 7 bases. The germline gives CDR1 SGHDT, CDR2 YYEEEE. The J segment lost 1 base and the V segment lost 0 bases, leaving 10 bases of the junction unmatched. The CDR3 has 18 residues. Looking up the rest from reference TRBV5-6 and TRBJ2-1 gives the full variable domain: DAGVTQSPTHLIKTRGQQVTLRCSPKSGHDTVSWYQQALGQGPQFIFQYYEEEERQRGNFPDRFSGHQFPNYSSELNVNALLLGDSALYLCASSLASGTVKSYNEQFFGPGTRLTVL.

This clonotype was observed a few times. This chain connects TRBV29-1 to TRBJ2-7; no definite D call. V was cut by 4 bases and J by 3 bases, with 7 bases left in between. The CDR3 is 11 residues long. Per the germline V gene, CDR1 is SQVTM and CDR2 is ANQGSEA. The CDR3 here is CSVVQRYEQYF. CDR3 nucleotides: TGCAGCGTTGTTCAGCGCTACGAGCAGTACTTC.